The present entry profiles one TCR beta chain with its context. This clonotype was counted ten times or more. The target of this receptor is not known. No much larger clonotype is one base removed from it; base qualities were not supplied. This sample stems from a study of T cells in Graves' hyperthyroidism and ophthalmopathy (dated by TCRdb to the late 2010s). Regarding the research as a whole: Peripheral blood was collected at initial diagnosis, before any treatment. Once sampling was done, hyperthyroidism patients were given methimazole at a starting dose of 30 mg daily, whereas ophthalmopathy patients were given high-dose intravenous methylprednisolone. In addition, the study compared T-cell repertoires in thyroid tissue and in blood from several Graves' hyperthyroidism patients. The paper describes TCR Vbeta CDR3 sequencing of 140 or so peripheral blood samples, made up of some 40 ophthalmopathy patients, around 73 hyperthyroidism patients and approximately 17 progressor patients. An independent validation cohort of around 19 hyperthyroidism patients and approximately 16 patients who later progressed to ophthalmopathy tested prospective prediction of ophthalmopathy. For training and testing, the 100 or so patients in the discovery cohort were randomly divided in a 7:3 ratio. To identify TCR V-J signatures that set the groups apart, the researchers used a discovery cohort of roughly 100 patients, made up of under 50 with Graves' ophthalmopathy and around 58 with stable Graves' hyperthyroidism.

General conclusions and limits of the study: A 13 V-J signature model separated ophthalmopathy from stable hyperthyroidism, with around 91% sensitivity and around 84% specificity in cross-validation and 80%/75% in testing. In validation, the model predicted progression to ophthalmopathy a median of around six months before onset, with roughly 70% sensitivity and nearly 75% specificity. Sample size was not statistically predetermined, and blinding of investigators to group allocation was not performed. Blood samples also contained most of the expanded thyroid clonotypes (frequency above 0.001), which suggests that blood repertoires may reflect thyroid immune responses.

Amplification of TCR beta CDR3 regions was carried out from RNA transcripts. The first round of RT-PCR for the TCR CDR3 was performed with the HTBI primer set and the Qiagen OneStep RT-PCR kit. The libraries were constructed in a second round of multiplex PCR and then size-selected and purified. The libraries were sequenced on an Illumina HiSeq2000 using paired-end 100 bp reads. In the source study's methods: Raw data were processed with SOAPnuke, discarding reads with adapters, uncalled bases, mean Phred below 15, or no exact constant-primer or identifier match. High-quality paired reads were merged using COPE v1.2.5, and each unique nucleotide sequence was defined as a clonotype. Clonotypes were aligned to IMGT TRBV, TRBD and TRBJ reference segments using MiTCR v1.1. The analysis included only V-J combinations with a frequency above 0.0001, which together covered 99% to 99.2% of the repertoires. The TCS score was defined as the ratio of F50 (clonal expansion) to E x V (chaos), calculated using BLOSUM62-based TCRdist between CDR3 peptides within each V-J. Welch's t-statistics and random forest reduced approximately 520 V-J features to fewer than 15, which were used in a naive Bayes classifier (R e1071). Using fastp at Q25 and MiXCR, TCRdb reprocessed the public reads and kept productive beta chains. Each record represents a unique CDR3 protein, reported with the most common genes and DNA among its rows. The V and J calls come from TCRdb's annotation, not from the publication. This sample comprises 470,000 or so distinct CDR3 sequences, less than 25% of them detected only once. The biggest ten clones account for 26% of the sample.

Stable Graves' hyperthyroidism was defined as no progression to ophthalmopathy during 18 months of follow-up. Hyperthyroidism patients were newly diagnosed, had a disease duration of under 2 months, and were aged 18 to 65 years. Exclusion was applied to patients with uncontrolled infections, other autoimmune diseases, pregnancy or lactation. Clinical symptoms, serum thyroxine and TRAb, thyroid ultrasound, and orbital computed tomography formed the basis for the diagnoses. Ficoll-Paque density gradient centrifugation was used to isolate PBMCs from about 10 ml of fresh peripheral blood. Trizol reagent was used to extract total RNA, and RNA quality was then checked on an Agilent 2100 Bioanalyzer. The TCR originated in a man between 18 and 35 years old with Graves' hyperthyroidism. Sequencing was performed on blood.

Here the CDR3 is given as CASSRWDFQKETQYF. Here is the DNA: TGCGCCAGCAGCCGCTGGGACTTCCAGAAAGAGACCCAGTACTTC. The chain uses TRBV4-1 and TRBJ2-5; TRBD2 is perhaps the D gene, given 6 matching bases. V lost 4 bases and J lost 3 bases; the stretch between them is 15 bases long. As encoded in the germline V gene, CDR1 is MGHRA while CDR2 is YSYEKL. Including cysteine and phenylalanine, the CDR3 has 15 amino acids. CDR3 DNA only is kept here, 45 bases in frame from base 1.